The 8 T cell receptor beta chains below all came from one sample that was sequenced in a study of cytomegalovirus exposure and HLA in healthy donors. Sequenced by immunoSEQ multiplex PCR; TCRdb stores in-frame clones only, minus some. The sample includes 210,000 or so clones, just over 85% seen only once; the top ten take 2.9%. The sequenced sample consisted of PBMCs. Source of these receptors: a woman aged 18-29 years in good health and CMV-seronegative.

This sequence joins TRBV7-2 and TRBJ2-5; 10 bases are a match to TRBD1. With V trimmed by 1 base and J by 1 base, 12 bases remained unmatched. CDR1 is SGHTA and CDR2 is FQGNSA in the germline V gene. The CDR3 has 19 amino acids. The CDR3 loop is CASSLGPLGQGNSQETQYF. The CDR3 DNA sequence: TGTGCCAGCAGCTTAGGTCCCCTGGGACAGGGGAACTCCCAAGAGACCCAGTACTTC.

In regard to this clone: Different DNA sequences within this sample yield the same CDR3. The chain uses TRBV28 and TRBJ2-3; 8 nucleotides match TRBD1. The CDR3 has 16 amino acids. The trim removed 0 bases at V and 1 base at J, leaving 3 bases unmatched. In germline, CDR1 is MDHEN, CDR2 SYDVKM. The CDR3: CASSLWAGGGTDTQYF. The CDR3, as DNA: TGTGCCAGCAGTTTATGGGCAGGGGGCGGCACAGATACGCAGTATTTT.

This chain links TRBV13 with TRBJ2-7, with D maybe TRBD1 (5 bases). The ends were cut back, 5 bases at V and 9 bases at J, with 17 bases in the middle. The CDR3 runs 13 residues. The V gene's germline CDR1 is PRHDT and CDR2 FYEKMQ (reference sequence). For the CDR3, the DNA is TGTGCCAGCAGCCCGGACATAAGCTCGGGGCAGTACTTC. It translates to CASSPDISSGQYF.

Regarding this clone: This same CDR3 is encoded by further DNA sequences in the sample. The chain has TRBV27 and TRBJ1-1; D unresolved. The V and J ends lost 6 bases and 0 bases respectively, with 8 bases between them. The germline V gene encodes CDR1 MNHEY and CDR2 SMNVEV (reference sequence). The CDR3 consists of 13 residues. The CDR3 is CASRGDLNTEAFF. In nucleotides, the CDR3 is TGTGCCAGCAGGGGAGATCTGAACACTGAAGCTTTCTTT.

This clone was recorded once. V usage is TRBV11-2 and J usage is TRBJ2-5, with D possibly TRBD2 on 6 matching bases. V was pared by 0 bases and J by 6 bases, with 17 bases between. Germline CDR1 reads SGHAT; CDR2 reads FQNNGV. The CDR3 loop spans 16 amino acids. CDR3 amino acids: CASSLDQRRGGQTQYF. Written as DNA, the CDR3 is TGTGCCAGCAGCTTAGATCAGAGGCGGGGCGGGCAGACCCAGTACTTC.

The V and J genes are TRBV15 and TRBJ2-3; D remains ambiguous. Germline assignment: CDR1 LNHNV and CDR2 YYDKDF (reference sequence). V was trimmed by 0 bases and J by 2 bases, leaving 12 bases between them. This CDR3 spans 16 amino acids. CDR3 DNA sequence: TGTGCCACCAGCAGAGATCGAATACAGAACACAGATACGCAGTATTTT. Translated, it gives CATSRDRIQNTDTQYF.

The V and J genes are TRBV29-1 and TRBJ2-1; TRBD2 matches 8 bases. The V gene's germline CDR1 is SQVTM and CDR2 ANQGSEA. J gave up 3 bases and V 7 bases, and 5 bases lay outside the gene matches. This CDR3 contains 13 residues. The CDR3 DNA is TGCAGCGGAGGACTAGCCAACTACAATGAGCAGTTCTTC. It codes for CSGGLANYNEQFF.

CDR3: CASSLVRAGADEQFF. The CDR3, as DNA: TGTGCCAGCAGCTTAGTTCGCGCAGGGGCCGATGAGCAGTTCTTC. The chain has TRBV7-9 and TRBJ2-1, with D maybe TRBD1 (6 bases). The CDR3 has 15 amino acids. Germline V gives CDR1 SEHNR, CDR2 FQNEAQ (reference sequence). V lost 1 base to trimming and J lost 8 bases, with 15 bases between them.